These 5 T cell receptor beta chains originate from one sample sequenced in a study of STAT5B mutations in CD4+ large granular lymphocyte leukemia. TCRdb's table, derived via immunoSEQ multiplex PCR, lists solely in-frame clones and lacks some. The sample has fewer than 45,000 clones; around 84% are singletons. Material for sequencing was CD4+ T cells from blood buffy coats. The receptors here all came from a human donor in good health.

This clone was seen a handful of times. The chain couples TRBV14 to TRBJ1-3, with unresolved D. The CDR3 is 13 residues long. Trimming took 6 bases from V and 3 from J, leaving 9 bases between them. In germline, CDR1 is SGHDN, CDR2 FVKESK. DNA of the CDR3: TGTGCCAGCAGGGATTCGGGTGGAAACACCATATATTTT. Amino acid sequence: CASRDSGGNTIYF.

The chain carries TRBV11-2 and TRBJ1-3; D remains ambiguous. The CDR3 consists of 15 residues. Germline V gene data show CDR1 as SGHAT and CDR2 as FQNNGV. Trimming left V 5 bases short and J 0 bases short, with 11 bases between. CDR3 protein: CASSLRGDSGNTIYF. In DNA, the CDR3 is TGTGCCAGCAGCCTCCGGGGAGACTCTGGAAACACCATATATTTT.

This chain uses TRBV19 with TRBJ2-1; 10 bases are shared with TRBD1. This CDR3 is 14 amino acids long. V was clipped by 9 bases and J by 4 bases; unmatched bases: 6. Germline V gene data show CDR1 as LNHDA and CDR2 as SQIVND (reference sequence). DNA of the CDR3: TGTGCCAGCCGGACAGGGGGAATGTACAATGAGCAGTTCTTC. Its protein product is CASRTGGMYNEQFF.

The genes are TRBV7-8 and TRBJ1-3, with D unresolved. V lost 3 bases, J lost 0 bases, and 15 bases lay in between. This CDR3 has 17 residues. CDR1 and CDR2 from the germline V gene are SGHVS and FQNEAQ. CDR3 in DNA: TGTGCCAGCAGCTTGGCTCGGACGGTGTTCTCTGGAAACACCATATATTTT. It specifies CASSLARTVFSGNTIYF.

This clone was found once. J is TRBJ2-7 and V is TRBV30; D call uncertain. Per the germline V gene, CDR1 is GTSNPN and CDR2 is SVGIG (reference sequence). Trimming shortened V by 8 bases and J by 0 bases, and 17 bases separated the two germline ends. The CDR3 sequence is 14 residues long. Here the CDR3 reads CATVTVSSSYEQYF. The CDR3 bases are TGTGCCACCGTAACAGTTTCAAGCTCCTACGAGCAGTACTTC.